The next 19 T cell receptor beta chains were all read from a single sample in a study of T cells after yellow fever vaccination. A single record per CDR3 protein comes from TCRdb applying MiXCR to the 5' RACE reads. Of 110,000 or so distinct CDR3 sequences listed, 7.2% are singletons. The material was CD4+ T cells sorted from PBMCs, obtained around 45 days after the first yellow fever vaccination. These receptors were taken from a man aged 18-30 years who received the YFV17D yellow fever vaccine.

This clonotype was seen a single time. A much larger clone is a single base away; this may be a read error. The chain couples TRBV20-1 to TRBJ2-7; D is possibly TRBD1 (6 bases). Germline V gene data show CDR1 as DFQATT and CDR2 as SNEGSKA (reference sequence). This CDR3 has 12 amino acids. CDR3 amino acids: CSARDSDYGQYF. Written as DNA, the CDR3 is TGCAGTGCTAGGGACAGCGACTACGGGCAGTACTTC.

This clonotype was detected ten times or more. This chain connects TRBV5-1 to TRBJ1-1, with TRBD1 as a possible D gene (5 bases). CDR3 length equals 13 residues. The V end lost 7 bases, the J end lost 1 base, and 11 bases lay between the germline ends. CDR1 is SGHRS and CDR2 is YFSETQ in the germline V gene. The CDR3 DNA follows: TGCGCCAGCTCCAGGGAGGGGAACACTGAAGCTTTCTTT. This codes for CASSREGNTEAFF.

This clonotype was picked up many times. The CDR3 here is CASSTPGGLGGTEAFF. CDR3 DNA: TGCGCCAGCAGCACCCCTGGGGGTCTGGGCGGCACTGAAGCTTTCTTT. The V gene is TRBV5-1, the J gene TRBJ1-1; the D gene is possibly TRBD1 (5 bases). Trimming took off 4 bases at V and 4 bases at J, with 20 bases between the two ends. The CDR3 is 16 residues long. Per the germline V gene, CDR1 is SGHRS and CDR2 is YFSETQ.

This clonotype was found many times. The chain uses TRBV7-9 and TRBJ2-3; TRBD1 is a possible D gene (6 bases). CDR3 length: 15 residues. The V end was cut by 4 bases, the J end by 0 bases, with 11 bases between. Per germline, CDR1 SEHNR and CDR2 FQNEAQ (reference sequence). The CDR3 loop is CASSSDSFSTDTQYF. The CDR3 bases are TGTGCCAGCAGCTCGGACAGTTTTAGCACAGATACGCAGTATTTT.

This clonotype was recorded many times. The rearrangement uses TRBV24-1 and TRBJ2-1; 12 bases agree with TRBD2. This CDR3 contains 19 residues. Germline CDR1 and CDR2: KGHDR and SFDVKD. J gave up 9 bases and V 2 bases, and 16 bases lay outside the gene matches. CDR3: CATSDYGGGRGLAGPEQFF. In DNA, the CDR3 is TGTGCCACCAGTGATTACGGGGGGGGTCGAGGACTAGCGGGACCTGAGCAGTTCTTC.

The rearrangement uses TRBV5-1 and TRBJ1-1; possible D gene TRBD1, 5 bases. Germline V CDR1 and CDR2: SGHRS, YFSETQ. CDR3 length equals 19 residues. The V end lost 4 bases, the J end lost 1 base, and 26 bases lay between the germline ends. The CDR3 region has the DNA TGCGCCAGCAGCATGGACGGACCGGGACGTAAAGATGGGAACACTGAAGCTTTCTTT. Translation: CASSMDGPGRKDGNTEAFF.

Regarding this clonotype: The junction differs from germline at one of its ends, possibly a read error. This chain uses TRBV7-2 with TRBJ2-4; D is ambiguous. Germline V gene data show CDR1 as SGHTA and CDR2 as FQGNSA. This CDR3 has 13 amino acids. Here the CDR3 reads CASSLSDGLLPRF. The CDR3, as DNA: TGTGCCAGCAGCTTGTCAGACGGGCTCCTCCCCCGCTTC.

This clonotype was recorded many times. This sequence joins TRBV19 and TRBJ2-1; 9 nucleotides match TRBD2. The V segment lost 6 bases and the J segment 1 base; nucleotides outside the gene matches: 4. Germline CDR1 is LNHDA and CDR2 is SQIVND (reference sequence). The CDR3 runs 15 residues. The CDR3 is CASRRLADSYNEQFF. DNA of the CDR3: TGTGCCAGTAGACGACTAGCGGATTCCTACAATGAGCAGTTCTTC.

This clonotype was detected many times. CDR3 region: CASSYRGSGETQYF. CDR3 DNA: TGTGCCAGCAGTTACCGAGGATCAGGAGAGACCCAGTACTTC. The chain couples TRBV6-5 to TRBJ2-5; no clear D. Trimming stripped 2 bases from V and 4 bases from J, with 11 bases between. The CDR3 is made up of 14 amino acids. The germline V gene has CDR1 MNHEY and CDR2 SVGAGI.

This clonotype was seen many times. The chain links TRBV7-3 to TRBJ2-3; 7 bases fit TRBD2. This CDR3 is 15 amino acids long. With 0 bases clipped from V and 5 bases from J, the junction kept 5 bases outside the gene matches. Germline CDR1 and CDR2: SGHTA and FQGTGA. The CDR3 sequence: CASSLTGGFGDTQYF. CDR3 nucleotides: TGTGCCAGCAGCTTAACGGGGGGGTTCGGAGATACGCAGTATTTT.

This clonotype was seen repeatedly, ten times or more. The chain employs TRBV5-1 and TRBJ2-5; 9 positions agree with TRBD1. CDR1 and CDR2 (germline): SGHRS, YFSETQ. CDR3 length equals 16 residues. V lost 0 bases to trimming and J lost 9 bases; unmatched junction nucleotides: 12. The DNA for the CDR3 is TGCGCCAGCAGCTTGGCCGGGACAGGGATTTCGATTTCCCAGTACTTC. Amino acids: CASSLAGTGISISQYF.

This clonotype was recorded at least ten times. The rearrangement joins TRBV12-3 or TRBV12-4 to TRBJ1-5; D may be TRBD1 (6 bases). This CDR3 has 16 amino acids. V gave up 5 bases and J gave up 2 bases, with 16 bases separating them. The CDR3 region has the DNA TGTGCCAGCAGTCCCTCGGGGCAGGGGCGCAATCAGCCCCAGCATTTT. This gives the protein CASSPSGQGRNQPQHF.

This clonotype was recorded a few times. V and J are TRBV20-1 and TRBJ2-2; D is perhaps TRBD1 or TRBD2 (5 bases each). The CDR3 runs 16 residues. The V and J ends lost 2 bases and 2 bases respectively, with 15 bases between them. CDR1 is DFQATT, CDR2 SNEGSKA, per germline (reference sequence). CDR3: CSARRDVKGNTGELFF. The CDR3 DNA reads as TGCAGTGCTAGAAGGGACGTAAAAGGCAACACCGGGGAGCTGTTTTTT.

This clonotype was found many times. The chain links TRBV4-2 to TRBJ1-4; D not certain. Trimming left V 5 bases short and J 11 bases short, with 12 bases between. Germline V gene sequence: CDR1 LGHNA, CDR2 YNFKEQ. This CDR3 is built from 12 residues. CDR3 DNA: TGTGCCAGCAGCGGACCCCAGAACAAACTGTTTTTT. Protein sequence: CASSGPQNKLFF.

This chain joins TRBV19 and TRBJ1-5; 9 bases are a match to TRBD1. CDR3 size: 16 residues. Germline trimming cut 4 bases from V and 7 bases from J; bases unmatched to any gene: 11. Germline lookup yields CDR1 LNHDA and CDR2 SQIVND (reference sequence). For the CDR3, the DNA is TGTGCCAGTAGTACATCTCCCGGGACAGGGTGGCAGCCCCAGCATTTT. Its protein is CASSTSPGTGWQPQHF.

The rearrangement links TRBV5-1 to TRBJ2-7; 7 bases line up with TRBD2. CDR3 length equals 14 residues. The V and J ends lost 3 bases and 2 bases, in that order; junction bases with no gene match: 5. Looked up from germline, CDR1 is SGHRS and CDR2 is YFSETQ. DNA of the CDR3: TGCGCCAGCAGCTGGTCGGGGGGACCCTACGAGCAGTACTTC. Encoded protein: CASSWSGGPYEQYF.

This clonotype was found many times. The genes are TRBV7-2 and TRBJ2-3; D unresolved. V was pared by 2 bases and J by 8 bases, with 17 bases between. Germline CDR1 is SGHTA and CDR2 is FQGNSA. The CDR3 is made up of 15 amino acids. This chain's CDR3 is CASSLLAGTDGTQYF. DNA of the CDR3: TGTGCCAGCAGCTTATTGGCAGGCACTGATGGTACGCAGTATTTT.

At least ten counts were recorded for this clonotype. This chain connects TRBV4-1 to TRBJ2-7, with D possibly being TRBD1 (6 bases). Per the germline V gene, CDR1 is MGHRA and CDR2 is YSYEKL. V was pared by 1 base and J by 6 bases, with 13 bases between. The CDR3 runs to 14 residues. The CDR3 bases are TGCGCCAGCAGCCAAGTAGGGGGTATGGTCGAGCAGTACTTC. It is translated as CASSQVGGMVEQYF.

Note on this clonotype: Just one base apart from a much larger clone, this may be a read error. The CDR3 here is CASSFEGALDTQYF. The CDR3 bases are TGTGCCAGCAGCTTCGAAGGGGCTTTGGATACGCAGTATTTT. The V gene is TRBV7-3, the J gene TRBJ2-3; maybe TRBD1 (5 bases). The germline V gene encodes CDR1 SGHTA and CDR2 FQGTGA. V was cut by 3 bases and J by 6 bases, with 13 bases left in between. The CDR3 loop spans 14 amino acids.